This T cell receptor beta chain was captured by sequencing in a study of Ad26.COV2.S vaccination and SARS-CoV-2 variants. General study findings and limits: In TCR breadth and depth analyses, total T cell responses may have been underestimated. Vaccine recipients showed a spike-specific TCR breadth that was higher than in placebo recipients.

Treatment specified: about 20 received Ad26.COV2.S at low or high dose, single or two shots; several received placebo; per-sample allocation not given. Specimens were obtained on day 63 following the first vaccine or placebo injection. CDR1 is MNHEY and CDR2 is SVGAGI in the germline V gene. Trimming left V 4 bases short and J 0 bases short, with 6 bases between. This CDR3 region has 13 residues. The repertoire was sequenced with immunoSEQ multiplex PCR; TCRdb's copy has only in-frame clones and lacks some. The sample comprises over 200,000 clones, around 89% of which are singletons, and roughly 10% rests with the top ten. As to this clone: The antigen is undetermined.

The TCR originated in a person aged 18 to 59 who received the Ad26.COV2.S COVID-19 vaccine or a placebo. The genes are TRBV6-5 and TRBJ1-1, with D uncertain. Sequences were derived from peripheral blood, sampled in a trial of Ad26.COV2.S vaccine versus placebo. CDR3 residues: CASSLSMNTEAFF. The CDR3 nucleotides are TGTGCCAGCAGTTTATCCATGAACACTGAAGCTTTCTTT.